Each of the 5 T cell receptor beta chains below was sequenced from the same sample in a study of T cell responses to AZD1222 COVID-19 vaccine. The data were produced by immunoSEQ multiplex PCR, yet TCRdb's version contains in-frame clones alone and is incomplete. This table has 90,000 to 150,000 clones, around 92% appearing once. The sample in question was peripheral blood, obtained 28 days after the second AZD1222 dose. These receptors originate from an adult who received the AZD1222 COVID-19 vaccine.

The V call is TRBV21-1, the J call TRBJ1-1; the table's D gene call, TRBD1, was not cross checked with the DNA. TRBV21-1 is termed a pseudogene. CDR3 length: 13 residues. The CDR3 sequence: CASSSGQGTEAFF. CDR3 nucleotides: TGTGCCAGCAGCTCGGGACAGGGGACTGAAGCTTTCTTT.

The V and J genes are TRBV6-5 and TRBJ2-7; D not resolved. This CDR3 spans 14 amino acids. Deletions cut 7 bases from V and 7 bases from J, with 20 bases between. CDR1 is MNHEY, CDR2 SVGAGI, per germline. For the CDR3, the DNA is TGTGCCAGCACTGGCAGAAGTAAGAAGCTGGAGCAGTACTTC. It translates to CASTGRSKKLEQYF.

The J gene is TRBJ2-1, the V gene TRBV15; D may be TRBD2 (5 bases). CDR1 is LNHNV, CDR2 YYDKDF, per germline (reference sequence). CDR3 length: 15 residues. Trimming shortened V by 1 base and J by 6 bases, and 13 bases separated the two germline ends. The CDR3 protein is CATSRGTHLGNEQFF. For the CDR3, the DNA is TGTGCCACCAGCAGAGGGACTCATCTCGGCAATGAGCAGTTCTTC.

The chain is built from TRBV6-5 and TRBJ1-2; no definite D call. This CDR3 spans 12 amino acids. Germline V CDR1 and CDR2: MNHEY, SVGAGI. Trimming removed 6 bases from V and 2 bases from J, with 7 bases in between. DNA for the CDR3: TGTGCCAGCAGCAGGAGGAACTATGGCTACACCTTC. Protein: CASSRRNYGYTF.

The chain employs TRBV7-2 and TRBJ1-1; D might be TRBD1 (5 bases). The V end lost 1 base, the J end lost 1 base, and 7 bases lay between the germline ends. Germline V gives CDR1 SGHTA, CDR2 FQGNSA. The CDR3 is made up of 14 amino acids. The CDR3 region is CASSLGQGNTEAFF. In DNA form, the CDR3 reads TGTGCCAGCAGCTTAGGGCAGGGGAACACTGAAGCTTTCTTT.